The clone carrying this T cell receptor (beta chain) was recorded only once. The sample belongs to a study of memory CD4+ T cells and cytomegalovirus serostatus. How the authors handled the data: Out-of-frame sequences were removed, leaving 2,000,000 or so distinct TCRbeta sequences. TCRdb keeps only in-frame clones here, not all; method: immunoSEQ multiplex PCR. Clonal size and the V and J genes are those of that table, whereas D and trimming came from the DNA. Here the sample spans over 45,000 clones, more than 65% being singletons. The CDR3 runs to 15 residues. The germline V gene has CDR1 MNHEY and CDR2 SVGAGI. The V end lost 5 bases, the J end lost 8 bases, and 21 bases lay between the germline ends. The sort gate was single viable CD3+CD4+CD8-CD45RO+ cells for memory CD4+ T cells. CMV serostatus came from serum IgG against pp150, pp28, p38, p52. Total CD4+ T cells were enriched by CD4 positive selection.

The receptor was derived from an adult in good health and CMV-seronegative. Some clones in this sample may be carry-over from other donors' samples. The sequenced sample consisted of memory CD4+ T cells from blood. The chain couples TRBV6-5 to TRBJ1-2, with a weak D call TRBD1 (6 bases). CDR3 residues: CASSPLLPGATGYTF. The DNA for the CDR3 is TGTGCCAGCAGTCCACTCCTCCCGGGGGCCACGGGCTACACCTTC.